This T cell receptor beta chain stems from a study of blood T cell repertoires in COVID-19. Study summary: The study drew acute and convalescent COVID-19 samples from the United States, Italy and Spain. PBMCs, B-cell-depleted T cells, or T cells provided the cDNA or gDNA that made up the material.

The protocol was immunoSEQ multiplex PCR, while the TCRdb copy is restricted to in-frame clones and leaves out a portion. The data show fewer than 300,000 clones, roughly 85% seen once. V shed 5 bases, J shed 7 bases, and the junction held 9 bases outside the gene matches. The CDR3 sequence is 15 residues long. The germline CDR1 and CDR2 sequences are SEHNR and FQNEAQ (reference sequence). The gene calls are TRBV7-9 and TRBJ2-2; TRBD1 agrees at 8 bases. The sample taken for sequencing was PBMCs or T cells enriched from blood (not recorded which). The sequence was obtained from a woman aged 45-60 years who had recovered from COVID-19. This CDR3 reads CASSREQGVIGELFF. CDR3 bases: TGTGCCAGCAGCCGAGAACAGGGGGTCATCGGGGAGCTGTTTTTT. The full variable domain, with the rest looked up from reference TRBV7-9 and TRBJ2-2, is DTGVSQNPRHKITKRGQNVTFRCDPISEHNRLYWYRQTLGQGPEFLTYFQNEAQLEKSRLLSDRFSAERPKGSFSTLEIQRTEQGDSAMYLCASSREQGVIGELFFGEGSRLTVL.